The 32 T cell receptor beta chains given below trace back to one sample, sequenced in a study of CXCR3-negative and CXCR3-positive naive CD8 T cells (dated by TCRdb to the late 2010s). Sequenced on a NextSeq 550. The Human TCR Profiling Kit (MiLaboratory) was used to prepare UMI-labeled 5' RACE TRB cDNA libraries. Reads reprocessed by TCRdb are summarized as one entry per CDR3 protein sequence, and DNA is absent. The sample table includes about 130,000 distinct CDR3 sequences. Jointly, the top ten make up approximately 0.51% of the sample. The sequencing input was naive CXCR3- CD8+ T cells from blood. Sample cell subset or site, as interpreted from the label and publication: CD45RO-CCR7+CD27+CD95- naive CD8+ T cells lacking CXCR3 (TNR3-). The receptors come from a human donor in good health. Some clones in this sample may be carry-over from other donors' samples.

V gene TRBV15 combines with J gene TRBJ1-1; the TCRdb call, TRBD1, lacks DNA for checking. The CDR3 is 13 residues long. Germline-derived CDR1 and CDR2 are LNHNV and YYDKDF (reference sequence). The chain's CDR3 is CATSRAGRTEAFF.

The rearrangement links TRBV5-1 to TRBJ2-7; there is no DNA to check the TCRdb D call of TRBD1. The CDR3 consists of 12 residues. Germline values: CDR1 SGHRS, CDR2 YFSETQ. The CDR3 spells CASSTTGVEQYF. The full variable domain, with the rest looked up from reference TRBV5-1 and TRBJ2-7, is KAGVTQTPRYLIKTRGQQVTLSCSPISGHRSVSWYQQTPGQGLQFLFEYFSETQRNKGNFPGRFSGRQFSNSRSEMNVSTLELGDSALYLCASSTTGVEQYFGPGTRLTVT.

This chain links TRBV5-1 with TRBJ2-1. The CDR3 covers 15 residues. CDR1 and CDR2 (germline): SGHRS, YFSETQ. CDR3 sequence: CASSSDSQIRNEQFF. Full variable domain (missing parts from reference TRBV5-1 and TRBJ2-1): KAGVTQTPRYLIKTRGQQVTLSCSPISGHRSVSWYQQTPGQGLQFLFEYFSETQRNKGNFPGRFSGRQFSNSRSEMNVSTLELGDSALYLCASSSDSQIRNEQFFGPGTRLTVL.

V and J are TRBV12-3 or TRBV12-4 and TRBJ2-1; the TRBD2 assignment by TCRdb is unverifiable without DNA. This CDR3 is built from 16 residues. The CDR3 spells CASSINLAGGNNEQFF.

This chain connects TRBV7-9 to TRBJ1-1; as DNA is missing, the TRBD1 call by TCRdb cannot be tested. The CDR3 is 13 amino acids. CDR1 is SEHNR and CDR2 is FQNEAQ in the germline V gene (reference sequence). Here the CDR3 reads CASSLGDSPEAFF. Using reference TRBV7-9 and TRBJ1-1 for the parts outside the CDR3, the full variable domain is DTGVSQNPRHKITKRGQNVTFRCDPISEHNRLYWYRQTLGQGPEFLTYFQNEAQLEKSRLLSDRFSAERPKGSFSTLEIQRTEQGDSAMYLCASSLGDSPEAFFGQGTRLTVV.

The gene calls are TRBV5-1 and TRBJ2-7; TCRdb calls TRBD2, which cannot be checked without DNA. This CDR3 has 16 amino acids. CDR1 SGHRS and CDR2 YFSETQ come from the germline V gene. CDR3 in amino acids: CASSAPGLAGSYEQYF.

The rearrangement joins TRBV27 to TRBJ1-6; TCRdb names TRBD1, which stays unverified in the absence of DNA. The CDR3 contains 16 residues. The germline V gene encodes CDR1 MNHEY and CDR2 SMNVEV (reference sequence). CDR3 amino acids: CASSFTGQGGNSPLHF.

This chain uses TRBV12-3 or TRBV12-4 with TRBJ2-1. This CDR3 region has 15 residues. The CDR3 protein is CASSTLLRAYNEQFF.

The genes are TRBV30 and TRBJ1-1. Germline values: CDR1 GTSNPN, CDR2 SVGIG (reference sequence). CDR3 size: 13 residues. The CDR3 here is CAWSVRGITEAFF.

J is TRBJ1-1 and V is TRBV28. In germline, CDR1 is MDHEN, CDR2 SYDVKM. The CDR3 has 13 amino acids. The chain's CDR3 is CASSLFGDTEAFF. The full variable domain, its missing parts supplied by reference TRBV28 and TRBJ1-1, is DVKVTQSSRYLVKRTGEKVFLECVQDMDHENMFWYRQDPGLGLRLIYFSYDVKMKEKGDIPEGYSVSREKKERFSLILESASTNQTSMYLCASSLFGDTEAFFGQGTRLTVV.

The chain recombines TRBV29-1 with TRBJ2-1. Germline loops: CDR1 SQVTM, CDR2 ANQGSEA. This CDR3 has 12 residues. CDR3 amino acids: CSVVPNYNEQFF.

The V call is TRBV25-1, the J call TRBJ2-3; TCRdb picks TRBD2, but there is no DNA to check that call. This CDR3 region has 15 residues. Germline V gene sequence: CDR1 MGHDK, CDR2 SYGVNS. Here the CDR3 reads CASSELGDSLETQYF.

This chain connects TRBV29-1 to TRBJ2-7. Germline CDR1 is SQVTM and CDR2 is ANQGSEA. This CDR3 has 11 amino acids. The CDR3 loop reads CSVASSYEQYF.

The V call is TRBV12-3 or TRBV12-4, the J call TRBJ2-1. The CDR3 contains 13 residues. The CDR3 sequence: CASSLRGYNEQFF.

The V gene is TRBV6-5, the J gene TRBJ2-7; TCRdb lists TRBD1, though no DNA is available to test this call. Germline lookup yields CDR1 MNHEY and CDR2 SVGAGI. The length of the CDR3 is 14 residues. CDR3 in amino acids: CASSCGDRGYEQYF.

This chain connects TRBV6-5 to TRBJ2-1; TCRdb reports TRBD1, a call that lacks DNA to check it against. The CDR3 loop spans 15 amino acids. Per the germline V gene, CDR1 is MNHEY and CDR2 is SVGAGI. CDR3 loop: CASSYQPGDYNEQFF.

V and J are TRBV6-2 or TRBV6-3 and TRBJ1-5. There are 15 residues in the CDR3. Per the germline V gene, CDR1 is MNHEY and CDR2 is SVGEGT. The CDR3 here is CASSYSVISNQPQHF.

The gene calls are TRBV29-1 and TRBJ2-7; without DNA, the TCRdb call of TRBD1 cannot be checked. In germline, CDR1 is SQVTM, CDR2 ANQGSEA. This CDR3 spans 12 amino acids. CDR3 loop: CSVRGGGGEQYF.

CDR3 in amino acids: CASSQDRLGQGIYSNQPQHF. V usage is TRBV4-1 and J usage is TRBJ1-5; without DNA, the TCRdb call of TRBD1 cannot be checked. The CDR3 has 20 amino acids. From germline, CDR1 is MGHRA and CDR2 YSYEKL.

This sequence joins TRBV15 and TRBJ2-7. The CDR3 loop spans 15 amino acids. The germline gives CDR1 LNHNV, CDR2 YYDKDF (reference sequence). The CDR3 is CATSSMTGAPYEQYF.

This chain connects TRBV4-1 to TRBJ2-5; TCRdb selects TRBD1, and the lack of DNA leaves this call unchecked. Per the germline V gene, CDR1 is MGHRA and CDR2 is YSYEKL. CDR3 length: 13 residues. The CDR3 protein is CASSRDRAGTQYF.

This chain uses TRBV29-1 with TRBJ2-7; no DNA is available, so the TRBD2 call from TCRdb remains unchecked. CDR1 and CDR2 from the germline V gene are SQVTM and ANQGSEA. The CDR3 runs 12 residues. The CDR3 here is CSVYISADEQYF.

The gene calls are TRBV10-3 and TRBJ2-7. CDR3 length: 13 amino acids. Germline CDR1 and CDR2: ENHRY and SYGVKD. This CDR3 reads CAIQTASGYEQYF.

The V gene is TRBV12-3 or TRBV12-4, the J gene TRBJ2-3. This CDR3 spans 16 amino acids. The CDR3 sequence: CASSLGSQVLTNTQYF.

The chain has TRBV5-6 and TRBJ2-7; TCRdb outputs TRBD1, but without DNA this stays unchecked. The germline gives CDR1 SGHDT, CDR2 YYEEEE. The CDR3 runs 14 residues. The CDR3 region is CASSSDRVMLEQYF.

The chain carries TRBV10-2 and TRBJ2-4; checking the TCRdb D call of TRBD1 is not possible without DNA. CDR3 size: 15 residues. The V gene's germline CDR1 is WSHSY and CDR2 SAAADI. CDR3 sequence: CASNSPGQGFPVQYF.

The rearrangement joins TRBV27 to TRBJ2-7; TCRdb indicates TRBD1, and absent DNA this call remains unverified. The V gene's germline CDR1 is MNHEY and CDR2 SMNVEV (reference sequence). The CDR3 covers 15 residues. The CDR3 reads CASRISGTGIYEQYF.

The CDR3 is CASSPMRSSGNTIYF. This chain connects TRBV12-3 or TRBV12-4 to TRBJ1-3. The CDR3 spans 15 residues.

The genes are TRBV28 and TRBJ2-1; TCRdb selects TRBD1, and the lack of DNA leaves this call unchecked. The CDR3 totals 16 residues. The germline CDR1 and CDR2 sequences are MDHEN and SYDVKM. The chain's CDR3 is CASHQGGAGQGYEQFF.

This chain links TRBV28 with TRBJ1-1; lacking DNA, the TRBD1 call made by TCRdb goes unchecked. This CDR3 comprises 15 residues. The V gene's germline CDR1 is MDHEN and CDR2 SYDVKM. The CDR3 sequence: CASSLKPGQNTEAFF.

The V call is TRBV4-3, the J call TRBJ2-2. The germline V gene has CDR1 LGHNA and CDR2 YSLEER. This CDR3 is built from 16 residues. CDR3 in amino acids: CASSQDGVGSDGELFF.

The J gene is TRBJ2-3, the V gene TRBV7-9; TCRdb proposes TRBD1, but this gene call is untestable without DNA. Germline CDR1 is SEHNR and CDR2 is FQNEAQ (reference sequence). This CDR3 spans 13 amino acids. CDR3 sequence reads: CASSKDTSDTQYF.